The source of this T cell receptor (beta chain) is a study of beta chain features in type 1 diabetes. The CDR3 consists of 15 residues. Per the germline V gene, CDR1 is SGHRS and CDR2 is YFSETQ. J was trimmed by 9 bases and V by 0 bases; bases with no gene match: 3. This clone was picked up a small number of times. The antigen is undetermined. Expressed TCRB transcripts were sequenced because the entire RNA isolate underwent reverse transcription. Sequencing used immunoSEQ multiplex PCR; TCRdb keeps in-frame clones, though not all of them. The sample holds about 240,000 clones, approximately 13% seen once. Roughly 110 mL of blood, on average, came from one heparinised draw per donor. Study outcomes and limitations: Researchers report that Type 1 diabetes patients had moderately but significantly shorter TCRB CDR3s across all four CD4+ subsets. Naive, central memory and Treg TCRB repertoires appeared more alike in patients than in healthy donors.

Sequenced material: naive CD4+ T cells from blood. The sequence was obtained from a man aged 25-45 years with type 1 diabetes. The chain couples TRBV5-1 to TRBJ1-6, with 10 positions matching TRBD1. The CDR3 here is CASSLGTGGVSPLHF. CDR3 DNA: TGCGCCAGCAGCTTGGGGACAGGGGGAGTTTCACCCCTCCACTTT.